The entry below describes one T cell receptor (beta chain). In the original processing: How many nucleated cells were present was estimated from reference gene primer amplification. Assay used: immunoSEQ multiplex PCR; TCRdb lists only in-frame clones, some missing. From that table come the V and J calls and clone size; the DNA was used to work out D and trimming. The sample records some 160,000 clones, around nine tenths being singletons. This sample is drawn from a study of blood T cell repertoires in COVID-19. Overall study: The cDNA or gDNA used as material had been derived from T cells, B-cell-depleted T cells, or PBMCs.

V was trimmed by 4 bases and J by 0 bases, leaving 13 bases between them. The CDR3 extends over 16 amino acids. Germline loops: CDR1 SNHLY, CDR2 FYNNEI. This TCR was recovered from a woman in her seventies with COVID-19, enrolled during active disease. The sequenced material came from peripheral blood. The rearrangement uses TRBV2 and TRBJ1-3, with D possibly being TRBD1 (6 bases). This CDR3 reads CASSVFATGSGNTIYF. In DNA form, the CDR3 reads TGTGCCAGCAGTGTTTTTGCGACAGGCTCTGGAAACACCATATATTTT. The full variable domain, in which reference TRBV2 and TRBJ1-3 provide the parts outside the CDR3, is EPEVTQTPSHQVTQMGQEVILRCVPISNHLYFYWYRQILGQKVEFLVSFYNNEISEKSEIFDDQFSVERPDGSNFTLKIRSTKLEDSAMYFCASSVFATGSGNTIYFGEGSWLTVV.